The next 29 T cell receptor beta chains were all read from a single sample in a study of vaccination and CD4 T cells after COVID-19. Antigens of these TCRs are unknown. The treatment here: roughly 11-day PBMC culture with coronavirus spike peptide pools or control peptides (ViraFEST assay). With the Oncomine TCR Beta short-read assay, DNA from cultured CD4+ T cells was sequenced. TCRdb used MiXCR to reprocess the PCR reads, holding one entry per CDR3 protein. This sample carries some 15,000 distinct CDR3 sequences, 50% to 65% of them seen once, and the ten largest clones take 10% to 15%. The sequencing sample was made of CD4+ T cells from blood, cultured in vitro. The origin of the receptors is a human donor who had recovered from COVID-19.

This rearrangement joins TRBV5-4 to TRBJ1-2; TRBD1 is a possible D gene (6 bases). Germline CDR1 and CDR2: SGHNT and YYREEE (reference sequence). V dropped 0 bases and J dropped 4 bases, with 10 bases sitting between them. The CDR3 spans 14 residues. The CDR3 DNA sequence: TGTGCCAGCAGCTTGGCCCAGGGGAGCTATGGCTACACCTTC. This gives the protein CASSLAQGSYGYTF.

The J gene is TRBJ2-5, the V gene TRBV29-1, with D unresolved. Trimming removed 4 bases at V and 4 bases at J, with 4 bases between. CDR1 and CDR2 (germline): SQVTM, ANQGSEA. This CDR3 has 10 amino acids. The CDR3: CSVVRETQYF. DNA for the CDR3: TGCAGCGTTGTCAGAGAGACCCAGTACTTC.

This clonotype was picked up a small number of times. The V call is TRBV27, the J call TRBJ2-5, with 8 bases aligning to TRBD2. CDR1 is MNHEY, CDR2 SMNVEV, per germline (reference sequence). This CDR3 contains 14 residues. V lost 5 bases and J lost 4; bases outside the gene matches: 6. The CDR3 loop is CASSPAGGRETQYF. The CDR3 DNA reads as TGTGCCAGCAGTCCGGCGGGAGGAAGAGAGACCCAGTACTTC.

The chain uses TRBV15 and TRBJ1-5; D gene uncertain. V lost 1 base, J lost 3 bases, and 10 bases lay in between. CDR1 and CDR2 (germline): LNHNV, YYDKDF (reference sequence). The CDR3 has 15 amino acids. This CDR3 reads CATSRVPGSNQPQHF. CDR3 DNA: TGTGCCACCAGCAGAGTACCGGGTTCCAATCAGCCCCAGCATTTT.

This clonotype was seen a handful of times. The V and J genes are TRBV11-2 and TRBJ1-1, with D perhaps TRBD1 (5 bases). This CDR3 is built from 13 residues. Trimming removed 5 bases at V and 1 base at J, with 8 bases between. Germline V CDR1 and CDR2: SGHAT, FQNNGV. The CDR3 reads CASSPQGNTEAFF. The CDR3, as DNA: TGTGCCAGCAGCCCGCAGGGGAACACTGAAGCTTTCTTT. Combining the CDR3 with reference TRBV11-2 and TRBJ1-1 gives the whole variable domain EAGVAQSPRYKIIEKRQSVAFWCNPISGHATLYWYQQILGQGPKLLIQFQNNGVVDDSQLPKDRFSAERLKGVDSTLKIQPAKLEDSAVYLCASSPQGNTEAFFGQGTRLTVV.

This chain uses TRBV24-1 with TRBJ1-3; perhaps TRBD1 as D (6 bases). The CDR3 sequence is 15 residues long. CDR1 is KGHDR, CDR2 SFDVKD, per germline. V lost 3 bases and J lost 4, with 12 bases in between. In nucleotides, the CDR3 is TGTGCCACCAGTGATCCGAGGGGGTCGGGAAACACCATATATTTT. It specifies CATSDPRGSGNTIYF.

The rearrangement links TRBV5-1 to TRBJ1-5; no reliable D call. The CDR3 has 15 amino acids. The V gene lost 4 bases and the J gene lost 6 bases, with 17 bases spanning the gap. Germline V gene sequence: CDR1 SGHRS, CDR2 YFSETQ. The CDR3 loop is CASSQMGVPGQPQHF. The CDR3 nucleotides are TGCGCCAGCAGCCAAATGGGCGTCCCAGGTCAGCCCCAGCATTTT.

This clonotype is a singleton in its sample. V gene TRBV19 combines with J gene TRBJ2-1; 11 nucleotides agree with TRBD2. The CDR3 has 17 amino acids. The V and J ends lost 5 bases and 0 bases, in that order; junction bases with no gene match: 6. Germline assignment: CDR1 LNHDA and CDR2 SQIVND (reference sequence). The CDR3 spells CASSDQTSGTSYNEQFF. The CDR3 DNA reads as TGTGCCAGTAGTGACCAGACTAGCGGGACCTCCTACAATGAGCAGTTCTTC.

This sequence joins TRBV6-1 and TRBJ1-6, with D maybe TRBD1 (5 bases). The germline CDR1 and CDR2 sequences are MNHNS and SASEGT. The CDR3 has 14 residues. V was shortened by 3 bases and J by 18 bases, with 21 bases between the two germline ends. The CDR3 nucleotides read TGTGCCAGCAGTGATCGATTGGCGGGCAGGGAGCCCCACTTT. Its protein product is CASSDRLAGREPHF.

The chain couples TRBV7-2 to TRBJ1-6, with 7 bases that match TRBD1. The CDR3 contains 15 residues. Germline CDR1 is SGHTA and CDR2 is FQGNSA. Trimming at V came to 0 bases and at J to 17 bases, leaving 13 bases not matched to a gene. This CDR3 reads CASSLAVGVQGNFHF. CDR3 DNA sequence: TGTGCCAGCAGCTTAGCGGTTGGGGTACAGGGGAATTTCCACTTT.

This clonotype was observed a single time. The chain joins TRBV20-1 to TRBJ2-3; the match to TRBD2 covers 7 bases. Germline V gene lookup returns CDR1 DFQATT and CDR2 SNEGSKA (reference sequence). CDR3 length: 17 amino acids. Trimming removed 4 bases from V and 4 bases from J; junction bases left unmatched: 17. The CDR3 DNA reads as TGCAGTGCTAACCGCCAAAAAGGACTAGTCAACCCAGATACGCAGTATTTT. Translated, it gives CSANRQKGLVNPDTQYF.

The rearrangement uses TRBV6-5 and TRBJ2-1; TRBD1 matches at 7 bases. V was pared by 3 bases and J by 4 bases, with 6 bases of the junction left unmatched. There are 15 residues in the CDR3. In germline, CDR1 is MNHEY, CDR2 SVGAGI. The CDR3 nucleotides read TGTGCCAGCAGTTATCAGGGACAGTTGTACAATGAGCAGTTCTTC. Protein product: CASSYQGQLYNEQFF.

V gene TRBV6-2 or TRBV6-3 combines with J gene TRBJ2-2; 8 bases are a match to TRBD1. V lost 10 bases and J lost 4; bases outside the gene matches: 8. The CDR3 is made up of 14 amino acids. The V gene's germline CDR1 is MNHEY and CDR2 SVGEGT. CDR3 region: CATSDRGVTGELFF. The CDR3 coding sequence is TGTGCCACTTCAGACAGGGGAGTCACCGGGGAGCTGTTTTTT.

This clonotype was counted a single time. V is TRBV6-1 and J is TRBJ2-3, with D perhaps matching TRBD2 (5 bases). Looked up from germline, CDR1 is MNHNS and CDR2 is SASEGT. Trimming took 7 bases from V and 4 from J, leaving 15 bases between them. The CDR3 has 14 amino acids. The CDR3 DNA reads TGTGCCAGCACCTCTGTGGTGGGAGCAGATACGCAGTATTTT. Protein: CASTSVVGADTQYF.

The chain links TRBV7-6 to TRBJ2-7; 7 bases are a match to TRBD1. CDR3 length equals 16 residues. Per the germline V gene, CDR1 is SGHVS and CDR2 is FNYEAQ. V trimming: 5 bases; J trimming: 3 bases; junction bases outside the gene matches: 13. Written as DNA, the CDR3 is TGTGCCAGCAGCGTCCAGACAGGGCAAGGACTCTACGAGCAGTACTTC. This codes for CASSVQTGQGLYEQYF.

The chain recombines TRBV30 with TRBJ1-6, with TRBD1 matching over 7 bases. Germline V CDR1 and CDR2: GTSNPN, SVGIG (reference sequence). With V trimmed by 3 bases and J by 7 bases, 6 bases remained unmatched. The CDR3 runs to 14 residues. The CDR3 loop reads CAWRSTGRNSPLHF. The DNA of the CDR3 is TGTGCCTGGAGATCGACAGGGCGAAATTCACCCCTCCACTTT.

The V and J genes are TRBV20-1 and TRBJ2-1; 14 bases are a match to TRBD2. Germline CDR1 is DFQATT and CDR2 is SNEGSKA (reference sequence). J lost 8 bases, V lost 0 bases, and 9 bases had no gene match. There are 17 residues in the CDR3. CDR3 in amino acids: CSARDPGGLAGVHEQFF. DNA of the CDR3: TGCAGTGCTAGAGATCCAGGGGGACTAGCGGGAGTCCATGAGCAGTTCTTC.

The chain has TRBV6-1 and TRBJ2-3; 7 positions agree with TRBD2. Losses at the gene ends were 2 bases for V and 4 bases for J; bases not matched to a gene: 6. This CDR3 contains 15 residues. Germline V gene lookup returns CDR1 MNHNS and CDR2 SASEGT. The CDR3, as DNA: TGTGCCAGCAGTGAATTGAGGGGAGGGCCAGATACGCAGTATTTT. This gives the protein CASSELRGGPDTQYF.

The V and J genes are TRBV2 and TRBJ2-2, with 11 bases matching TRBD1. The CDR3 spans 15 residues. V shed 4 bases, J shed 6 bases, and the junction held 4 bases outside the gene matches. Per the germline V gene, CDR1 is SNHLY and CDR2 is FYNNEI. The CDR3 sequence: CASSVGQGGPGELFF. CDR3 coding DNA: TGTGCCAGCAGTGTGGGACAGGGGGGACCCGGGGAGCTGTTTTTT.

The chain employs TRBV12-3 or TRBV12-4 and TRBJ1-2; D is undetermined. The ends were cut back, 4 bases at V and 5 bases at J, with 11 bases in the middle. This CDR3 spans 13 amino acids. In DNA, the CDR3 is TGTGCCAGCAGTTCTGCCGGCCGGTATGGCTACACCTTC. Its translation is CASSSAGRYGYTF.

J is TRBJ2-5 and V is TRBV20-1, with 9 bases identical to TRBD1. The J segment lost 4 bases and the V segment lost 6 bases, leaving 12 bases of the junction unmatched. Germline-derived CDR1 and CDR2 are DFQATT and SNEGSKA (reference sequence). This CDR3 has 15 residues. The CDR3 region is CSAPSRTGVLETQYF. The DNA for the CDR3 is TGCAGTGCACCGTCGAGGACAGGGGTTCTAGAGACCCAGTACTTC.

The CDR3: CASSLGNSRVRETQYF. CDR3 coding DNA: TGCGCCAGCAGCTTGGGAAATTCGAGGGTAAGAGAGACCCAGTACTTC. The chain recombines TRBV5-1 with TRBJ2-5, with TRBD2 as a possible D gene (5 bases). Germline values: CDR1 SGHRS, CDR2 YFSETQ. Trimming took off 0 bases at V and 4 bases at J, with 16 bases between the two ends. This CDR3 has 16 amino acids.

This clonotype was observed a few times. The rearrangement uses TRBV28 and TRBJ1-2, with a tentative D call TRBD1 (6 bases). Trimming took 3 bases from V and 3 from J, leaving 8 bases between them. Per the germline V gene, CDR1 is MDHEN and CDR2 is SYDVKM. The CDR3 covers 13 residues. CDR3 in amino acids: CASSLGAYYGYTF. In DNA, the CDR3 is TGTGCCAGCAGTTTGGGGGCTTACTATGGCTACACCTTC.

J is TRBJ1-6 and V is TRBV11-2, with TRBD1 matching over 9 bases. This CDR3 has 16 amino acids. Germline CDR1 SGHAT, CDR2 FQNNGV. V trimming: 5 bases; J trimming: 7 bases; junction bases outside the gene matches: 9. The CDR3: CASSRTGALGNSPLHF. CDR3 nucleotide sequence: TGTGCCAGCAGCCGGACAGGGGCCTTGGGAAATTCACCCCTCCACTTT.

The CDR3 loop is CASSSRDRGLNYGYTF. The CDR3 bases are TGTGCCAGCAGCTCTCGCGACAGGGGATTAAACTATGGCTACACCTTC. V is TRBV6-1 and J is TRBJ1-2; 8 bases agree with TRBD1. This CDR3 contains 16 residues. V was clipped by 6 bases and J by 2 bases; unmatched bases: 11. CDR1 and CDR2 from the germline V gene are MNHNS and SASEGT.

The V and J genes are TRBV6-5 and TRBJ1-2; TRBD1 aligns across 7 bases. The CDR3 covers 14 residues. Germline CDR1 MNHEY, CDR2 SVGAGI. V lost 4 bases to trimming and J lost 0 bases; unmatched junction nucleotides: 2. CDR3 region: CASSSGTANYGYTF. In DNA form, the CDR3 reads TGTGCCAGCAGTTCCGGGACAGCTAACTATGGCTACACCTTC.

The CDR3 region has the DNA TGCAGTGCTAGACGGGACATCTATGGCTACACCTTC. Amino acids: CSARRDIYGYTF. The chain uses TRBV20-1 and TRBJ1-2; perhaps TRBD1 as D (6 bases). The CDR3 spans 12 residues. Trimming removed 2 bases from V and 4 bases from J, with 8 bases in between. Germline-derived CDR1 and CDR2 are DFQATT and SNEGSKA (reference sequence).

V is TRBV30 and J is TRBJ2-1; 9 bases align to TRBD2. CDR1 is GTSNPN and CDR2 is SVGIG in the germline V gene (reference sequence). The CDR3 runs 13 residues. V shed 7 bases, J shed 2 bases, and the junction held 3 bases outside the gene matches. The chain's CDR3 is CAFTSGPYNEQFF. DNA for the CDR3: TGTGCCTTTACTAGCGGGCCCTACAATGAGCAGTTCTTC.

The CDR3 sequence is CSARGIENTDTQYF. Written as DNA, the CDR3 is TGCAGTGCTAGAGGGATCGAGAACACAGATACGCAGTATTTT. The chain employs TRBV20-1 and TRBJ2-3; D gene ambiguous. The CDR3 loop spans 14 amino acids. V lost 1 base and J lost 2, with 10 bases in between. Germline V gene lookup returns CDR1 DFQATT and CDR2 SNEGSKA (reference sequence).